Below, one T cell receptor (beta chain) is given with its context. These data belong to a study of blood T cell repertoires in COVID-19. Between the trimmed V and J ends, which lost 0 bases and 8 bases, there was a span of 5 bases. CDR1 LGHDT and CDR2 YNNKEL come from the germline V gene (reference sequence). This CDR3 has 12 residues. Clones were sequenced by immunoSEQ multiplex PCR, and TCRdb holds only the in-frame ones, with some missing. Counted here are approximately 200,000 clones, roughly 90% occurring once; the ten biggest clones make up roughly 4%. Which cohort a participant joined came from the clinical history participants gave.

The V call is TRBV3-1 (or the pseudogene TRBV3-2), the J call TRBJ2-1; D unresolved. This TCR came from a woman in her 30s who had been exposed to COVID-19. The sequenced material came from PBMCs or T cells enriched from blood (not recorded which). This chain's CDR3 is CASSQDLDEQFF. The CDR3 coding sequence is TGTGCCAGCAGCCAAGATCTCGATGAGCAGTTCTTC.